These 4 T cell receptor beta chains were sequenced from one sample in a study of OX40 agonist ivuxolimab in advanced cancers. Sequencing used immunoSEQ multiplex PCR; TCRdb keeps in-frame clones, though not all of them. The sample gives over 9,000 clones, about 66% of which show up once; about a quarter is in the top ten. Material: CD4+ or CD8+ T cells sorted from blood, obtained in a trial of the OX40 agonist ivuxolimab. The receptor set was obtained from an adult with an advanced solid tumor such as melanoma, head and neck, liver or kidney cancer.

J is TRBJ1-2 and V is TRBV13, with D uncertain. Germline loops: CDR1 PRHDT, CDR2 FYEKMQ (reference sequence). This CDR3 spans 12 amino acids. V shed 0 bases and J shed 6 bases, with 5 bases lying between them. In DNA form, the CDR3 reads TGTGCCAGCAGCTTAGGGAGAAATGGCTACACCTTC. Its translation: CASSLGRNGYTF.

The genes are TRBV30 and TRBJ2-7; 7 bases map to TRBD2. The trim removed 1 base at V and 1 base at J, leaving 4 bases unmatched. CDR3 size: 14 residues. Germline-derived CDR1 and CDR2 are GTSNPN and SVGIG (reference sequence). As DNA, the CDR3 is TGTGCCTGGAGTGCGGGGGGAGGTTCCTACGAGCAGTACTTC. Translated: CAWSAGGGSYEQYF.

The gene calls are TRBV27 and TRBJ1-5, with 8 bases matching TRBD1. Trimming at V came to 4 bases and at J to 6 bases, leaving 5 bases not matched to a gene. The CDR3 sequence is 14 residues long. The germline V gene encodes CDR1 MNHEY and CDR2 SMNVEV (reference sequence). CDR3 DNA: TGTGCCAGCAGTTCTAGGACAGGGTTTCAGCCCCAGCATTTT. This translates into CASSSRTGFQPQHF.

This rearrangement joins TRBV7-3 to TRBJ1-1; perhaps TRBD1 as D (6 bases). Trimming removed 5 bases from V and 0 bases from J, with 13 bases in between. CDR1 is SGHTA, CDR2 FQGTGA, per germline. This CDR3 is 15 amino acids long. The CDR3, as DNA: TGTGCCAGCAGCCCTCTGGGGGCGTTGAACACTGAAGCTTTCTTT. This sequence encodes CASSPLGALNTEAFF.